These 29 T cell receptor beta chains came from one sample sequenced in a study of blood T cell repertoires in COVID-19. Some clones are missing from TCRdb's copy, which holds only in-frame ones; the method was immunoSEQ multiplex PCR. Of about 150,000 clones in the sample, 84% were seen once. The sequenced sample was peripheral blood. These receptors all come from a man between 70 and 80 years old with active or convalescent COVID-19.

The V gene is TRBV2, the J gene TRBJ1-1; perhaps TRBD1 as D (6 bases). Germline V gene sequence: CDR1 SNHLY, CDR2 FYNNEI. The CDR3 spans 13 residues. V was clipped by 11 bases and J by 1 base, with 14 bases between them. CDR3 residues: CAGNRDWNTEAFF. CDR3 in DNA: TGTGCCGGCAACAGGGATTGGAACACTGAAGCTTTCTTT.

The chain carries TRBV5-1 and TRBJ2-2, with 12 bases matching TRBD1. This CDR3 comprises 16 residues. Trimming cost V 4 bases and J 2 bases; bases outside gene matches: 3. The germline CDR1 and CDR2 sequences are SGHRS and YFSETQ. CDR3 amino acids: CASSPGTGGNTGELFF. As DNA, the CDR3 is TGCGCCAGCAGCCCCGGGACAGGGGGCAACACCGGGGAGCTGTTTTTT.

The chain employs TRBV3-1 (or the pseudogene TRBV3-2) and TRBJ1-6; no reliable D call. The length of the CDR3 is 14 residues. Germline V gene sequence: CDR1 LGHDT, CDR2 YNNKEL (reference sequence). Trimming took off 1 base at V and 7 bases at J, with 8 bases between the two ends. CDR3 sequence: CASSQGASNSPLHF. The DNA for the CDR3 is TGTGCCAGCAGCCAAGGGGCTTCAAATTCACCCCTCCACTTT.

This clone was picked up one time. V gene TRBV5-8 combines with J gene TRBJ2-7, with D maybe TRBD1 (7 bases). The CDR3 spans 15 residues. V gave up 4 bases and J gave up 2 bases, with 16 bases separating them. Germline CDR1 is SGHTS and CDR2 is YDEGEE. DNA for the CDR3: TGTGCCAGCAGCAGTCAGGGGGGCCCAGCCTACGAGCAGTACTTC. Translated: CASSSQGGPAYEQYF.

V gene TRBV29-1 combines with J gene TRBJ2-3; tentatively, D is TRBD1 (6 bases). Trimming shortened V by 1 base and J by 0 bases, and 8 bases separated the two germline ends. The CDR3 spans 14 residues. From germline, CDR1 is SQVTM and CDR2 ANQGSEA. CDR3 nucleotides: TGCAGCGTTGAAGGGGGGCCGAGCACAGATACGCAGTATTTT. Translated: CSVEGGPSTDTQYF.

J is TRBJ1-4 and V is TRBV9; 7 positions match TRBD1. With V trimmed by 5 bases and J by 4 bases, 11 bases remained unmatched. This CDR3 has 16 amino acids. Germline-derived CDR1 and CDR2 are SGDLS and YYNGEE. The CDR3 loop reads CASSDHPGQYNEKLFF. The CDR3, as DNA: TGTGCCAGCAGTGACCATCCGGGACAGTATAATGAAAAACTGTTTTTT.

This chain links TRBV14 with TRBJ1-1; D not resolved. The CDR3 spans 13 residues. V lost 2 bases, J lost 1 base, and 5 bases lay in between. Germline CDR1 is SGHDN and CDR2 is FVKESK. This chain's CDR3 is CASSQMANTEAFF. The CDR3 DNA reads TGTGCCAGCAGCCAAATGGCGAACACTGAAGCTTTCTTT.

The chain employs TRBV2 and TRBJ2-2, with D possibly matching TRBD1 (6 bases). Trimming left V 5 bases short and J 0 bases short, with 7 bases between. CDR1 is SNHLY and CDR2 is FYNNEI in the germline V gene. This CDR3 contains 14 residues. The CDR3 loop reads CASSRQANTGELFF. Here the CDR3 DNA reads TGTGCCAGCAGTCGACAGGCGAACACCGGGGAGCTGTTTTTT. Supplemented by reference TRBV2 and TRBJ2-2, the full variable domain reads EPEVTQTPSHQVTQMGQEVILRCVPISNHLYFYWYRQILGQKVEFLVSFYNNEISEKSEIFDDQFSVERPDGSNFTLKIRSTKLEDSAMYFCASSRQANTGELFFGEGSRLTVL.

V is TRBV20-1 and J is TRBJ2-7, with D possibly being TRBD1 (5 bases). The CDR3 has 15 residues. From germline, CDR1 is DFQATT and CDR2 SNEGSKA (reference sequence). V lost 3 bases and J 5 bases, leaving 20 bases between the germline ends. The CDR3 spells CSASYLGRVSDEQYF. CDR3 in DNA: TGCAGTGCTAGTTATCTAGGCAGGGTCAGCGACGAGCAGTACTTC.

This chain uses TRBV3-1 (or the pseudogene TRBV3-2) with TRBJ1-3; D not certain. Trimming cost V 3 bases and J 4 bases, with 7 bases left between them. The CDR3 loop spans 13 amino acids. Germline V gene sequence: CDR1 LGHDT, CDR2 YNNKEL (reference sequence). CDR3 DNA sequence: TGTGCCAGCAGCCACTCAGAAGGAAACACCATATATTTT. It encodes CASSHSEGNTIYF.

The chain employs TRBV2 and TRBJ1-5; D remains ambiguous. V lost 7 bases, J lost 6 bases, and 19 bases lay in between. This CDR3 region has 15 residues. CDR1 and CDR2 from the germline V gene are SNHLY and FYNNEI. The CDR3 nucleotides are TGTGCCAGCATCCGAAATCGGGGTGTGAGTCAGCCCCAGCATTTT. This gives the protein CASIRNRGVSQPQHF.

V gene TRBV10-1 combines with J gene TRBJ2-1, with 7 bases fitting TRBD1. J gave up 1 base and V 2 bases, and 2 bases lay outside the gene matches. Germline V CDR1 and CDR2: WNHNN, SYGVQD (reference sequence). The CDR3 extends over 15 amino acids. The CDR3, as DNA: TGCGCCAGCAGTGAGCTGACAGGGTCCTACAATGAGCAGTTCTTC. Protein product: CASSELTGSYNEQFF.

The V call is TRBV7-6, the J call TRBJ2-7; maybe TRBD1 (5 bases). The germline V gene encodes CDR1 SGHVS and CDR2 FNYEAQ. This CDR3 is 15 amino acids long. Trimming removed 1 base at V and 4 bases at J, with 14 bases between. CDR3 loop: CASSLGSLGAYEQYF. The CDR3 bases are TGTGCCAGCAGCTTAGGAAGCCTTGGGGCGTACGAGCAGTACTTC. Combining the CDR3 with reference TRBV7-6 and TRBJ2-7 gives the whole variable domain GAGVSQSPRYKVTKRGQDVALRCDPISGHVSLYWYRQALGQGPEFLTYFNYEAQQDKSGLPNDRFSAERPEGSISTLTIQRTEQRDSAMYRCASSLGSLGAYEQYFGPGTRLTVT.

Only a few counts were recorded for this clone. In DNA, the CDR3 is TGCAGCGCCCGCCAGGGCCAGCCGAACACTGAAGCTTTCTTT. Translating it yields CSARQGQPNTEAFF. The chain carries TRBV29-1 and TRBJ1-1, with a weak D call TRBD1 (5 bases). From germline, CDR1 is SQVTM and CDR2 ANQGSEA. The CDR3 sequence is 14 residues long. Between the trimmed V and J ends, which lost 7 bases and 1 base, there was a span of 16 bases.

This clone came up a few times. The V gene is TRBV3-1 (or the pseudogene TRBV3-2), the J gene TRBJ1-5; D may be TRBD1 (5 bases). CDR3 size: 19 residues. Germline V CDR1 and CDR2: LGHDT, YNNKEL (reference sequence). The V gene lost 1 base and the J gene lost 5 bases, with 24 bases spanning the gap. DNA of the CDR3: TGTGCCAGCAGCCAAGCAATATCGCTGGGGACTGAGATGGATCAGCCCCAGCATTTT. Its translation is CASSQAISLGTEMDQPQHF.

The rearrangement joins TRBV3-1 (or the pseudogene TRBV3-2) to TRBJ2-3; possible D gene TRBD2, 6 bases. CDR1 LGHDT and CDR2 YNNKEL come from the germline V gene (reference sequence). This CDR3 is 17 amino acids long. V was shortened by 0 bases and J by 0 bases, with 13 bases between the two germline ends. In nucleotides, the CDR3 is TGTGCCAGCAGCCAAGATTCCGCGGGATCTAGCACAGATACGCAGTATTTT. Protein sequence: CASSQDSAGSSTDTQYF.

The chain recombines TRBV5-1 with TRBJ2-6; no firm D call. CDR1 SGHRS and CDR2 YFSETQ come from the germline V gene. V was shortened by 4 bases and J by 2 bases, with 10 bases between the two germline ends. The CDR3 totals 15 residues. CDR3 in DNA: TGCGCCAGCAGCGCCCTGACACCTGGGGCCAACGTCCTGACTTTC. Its protein product is CASSALTPGANVLTF.

This chain joins TRBV24-1 and TRBJ1-1; 7 bases fit TRBD1. Germline V lookup: CDR1 KGHDR, CDR2 SFDVKD. This CDR3 region has 13 residues. Losses at the gene ends were 10 bases for V and 1 base for J; bases not matched to a gene: 5. For the CDR3, the DNA is TGTGCCACAACGGACAGGTGGAACACTGAAGCTTTCTTT. Translated: CATTDRWNTEAFF.

The chain carries TRBV19 and TRBJ1-1, with 7 bases aligning to TRBD1. V lost 6 bases and J lost 1; bases outside the gene matches: 8. CDR1 is LNHDA, CDR2 SQIVND, per germline (reference sequence). The CDR3 runs 15 residues. CDR3 loop: CASRLSGQRNTEAFF. The CDR3, as DNA: TGTGCCAGTAGACTATCGGGACAGAGGAACACTGAAGCTTTCTTT.

The chain couples TRBV2 to TRBJ2-7, with 11 nucleotides matching TRBD2. The CDR3 sequence is 13 residues long. The trim removed 8 bases at V and 4 bases at J, leaving 4 bases unmatched. Per the germline V gene, CDR1 is SNHLY and CDR2 is FYNNEI. The CDR3 spells CASQASGGYEQYF. The DNA for the CDR3 is TGTGCCAGCCAGGCTAGCGGGGGGTACGAGCAGTACTTC.

The V and J genes are TRBV2 and TRBJ2-7, with TRBD1 matching 9 bases. Germline lookup yields CDR1 SNHLY and CDR2 FYNNEI. Trimming took 6 bases from V and 0 from J; bases not matched to a gene: 6. The CDR3 has 15 amino acids. The CDR3 loop reads CASRRDRAASYEQYF. Here the CDR3 DNA reads TGTGCCAGCAGACGGGACAGGGCCGCCTCCTACGAGCAGTACTTC.

This clone turned up a few times. The V gene is TRBV7-3, the J gene TRBJ2-2; 14 bases agree with TRBD2. The CDR3 loop spans 17 amino acids. Germline V lookup: CDR1 SGHTA, CDR2 FQGTGA. With V trimmed by 5 bases and J by 4 bases, 6 bases remained unmatched. The CDR3 coding sequence is TGTGCCAGCAGCCGACTAGCGGGAGGGCCGGGCACCGGGGAGCTGTTTTTT. It yields the protein CASSRLAGGPGTGELFF.

The chain joins TRBV24-1 to TRBJ2-5, with 9 nucleotides matching TRBD1. The CDR3 totals 15 residues. The ends lost 5 bases at V and 4 bases at J; junction bases unmatched: 7. The V gene's germline CDR1 is KGHDR and CDR2 SFDVKD. The CDR3 sequence: CATSARTGAGETQYF. The CDR3 DNA is TGTGCCACCAGTGCAAGGACAGGGGCGGGAGAGACCCAGTACTTC.

The chain couples TRBV7-8 to TRBJ1-5; 10 bases agree with TRBD1. With V trimmed by 5 bases and J by 0 bases, 10 bases remained unmatched. Germline assignment: CDR1 SGHVS and CDR2 FQNEAQ. This CDR3 has 18 amino acids. The CDR3 DNA sequence: TGTGCCAGCAGCCGAGGGGACAGGGGACCTTCTAGCAATCAGCCCCAGCATTTT. Encoded protein: CASSRGDRGPSSNQPQHF.

The genes are TRBV20-1 and TRBJ2-1; tentatively, D is TRBD2 (6 bases). Trimming took off 3 bases at V and 5 bases at J, with 17 bases between the two ends. The CDR3 sequence is 15 residues long. CDR1 and CDR2 from the germline V gene are DFQATT and SNEGSKA (reference sequence). The CDR3 DNA follows: TGCAGTGCTAGTTTGGGCGGGGAATACCACAATGAGCAGTTCTTC. Translated: CSASLGGEYHNEQFF.

The chain carries TRBV5-1 and TRBJ1-1, with a possible D match to TRBD1 (5 bases). Germline V CDR1 and CDR2: SGHRS, YFSETQ. With 3 bases removed from V and 1 base from J, the gap between germline ends came to 13 bases. The CDR3 length is 15 residues. CDR3 nucleotide sequence: TGCGCCAGCAGCTCTCAGGGAGGTCCGAACACTGAAGCTTTCTTT. It specifies CASSSQGGPNTEAFF.

The CDR3 protein is CASSFAGTGGDGNTIYF. As DNA, the CDR3 is TGTGCCAGCAGCTTCGCCGGGACAGGGGGCGACGGAAACACCATATATTTT. The chain recombines TRBV7-2 with TRBJ1-3; 12 bases fit TRBD1. Per the germline V gene, CDR1 is SGHTA and CDR2 is FQGNSA. This CDR3 comprises 17 residues. V was pared by 3 bases and J by 4 bases, with 7 bases of the junction left unmatched.

This rearrangement joins TRBV29-1 to TRBJ2-2; D ambiguous. The V gene lost 2 bases and the J gene lost 0 bases, with 10 bases spanning the gap. The CDR3 loop spans 15 amino acids. CDR1 SQVTM and CDR2 ANQGSEA come from the germline V gene. The CDR3, as DNA: TGCAGCGTTGAACCGACCGGGTCGAACACCGGGGAGCTGTTTTTT. Its translation is CSVEPTGSNTGELFF.

The rearrangement joins TRBV12-2 to TRBJ1-1; TRBD1 was called by the table and not checked on the DNA. TRBV12-2 is labeled a pseudogene. The CDR3 is 13 residues long. The CDR3 protein is CASRLADRVEAFF. The CDR3 DNA reads TGTGCAAGTCGCTTAGCGGACAGGGTTGAAGCTTTCTTT.